The 6 T cell receptor beta chains reported below all come from one sample, sequenced in a study of blood T cells in healthy people across ages. The authors ran a second PCR of roughly 6 to 11 cycles using a sample-barcoded 5' primer and a J-beta primer mix. TCRdb fed the 5' RACE reads into MiXCR, producing one record per CDR3 protein. The table has 1,500,000 or so distinct CDR3 sequences, less than 45% seen once; the top ten hold under 5%. The sample taken for sequencing was blood. All receptors come from a woman between 18 and 30 years old in good health.

This clonotype has a handful of counts. The genes are TRBV4-2 and TRBJ2-3; tentatively, D is TRBD2 (6 bases). Germline values: CDR1 LGHNA, CDR2 YNFKEQ. The CDR3 totals 15 residues. V lost 1 base and J 5 bases, leaving 13 bases between the germline ends. The CDR3 nucleotides read TGTGCCAGCAGCCAAGGCCGGGGCGGGAAAGATACGCAGTATTTT. This translates into CASSQGRGGKDTQYF.

The chain joins TRBV5-1 to TRBJ1-4; 7 nucleotides line up with TRBD1. Germline V gene sequence: CDR1 SGHRS, CDR2 YFSETQ. This CDR3 has 18 amino acids. Trimming took 1 base from V and 0 from J; bases not matched to a gene: 9. Written as DNA, the CDR3 is TGCGCCAGCAGCTTGCGACAGGGCGGATTTTCAACTAATGAAAAACTGTTTTTT. Amino acids: CASSLRQGGFSTNEKLFF.

This clonotype was detected many times. V gene TRBV7-9 combines with J gene TRBJ2-4; 7 nucleotides line up with TRBD2. The V gene end was trimmed by 1 base and the J gene end by 2 bases; junction bases not matched to a gene: 2. The germline V gene has CDR1 SEHNR and CDR2 FQNEAQ (reference sequence). The CDR3 is 15 residues long. The CDR3 loop reads CASSLVGGTKNIQYF. CDR3 in DNA: TGTGCCAGCAGCTTAGTCGGGGGGACCAAAAACATTCAGTACTTC.

This chain connects TRBV6-5 to TRBJ2-7; 8 bases are shared with TRBD2. The J call is doubtful: the DNA matches TRBJ2-5 better. This CDR3 spans 14 amino acids. CDR1 and CDR2 (germline): MNHEY, SVGAGI. CDR3 sequence reads: CAVGDGTSQETQYF. CDR3 DNA: TGTGCCGTCGGGGACGGGACTAGCCAAGAGACCCAGTACTTC.

The chain combines TRBV12-3 or TRBV12-4 with TRBJ1-3; D gene unclear. Trimming left V 8 bases short and J 0 bases short, with 11 bases between. The CDR3 has 14 residues. CDR3 residues: CASPPTYSGNTIYF. As DNA, the CDR3 is TGTGCCAGCCCCCCCACGTACTCTGGAAACACCATATATTTT.

The rearrangement links TRBV5-1 to TRBJ2-3; TRBD2 agrees at 7 bases. V was pared by 0 bases and J by 4 bases, with 2 bases of the junction left unmatched. From germline, CDR1 is SGHRS and CDR2 YFSETQ. The CDR3 spans 14 residues. This chain's CDR3 is CASSLGAGPDTQYF. The CDR3 coding sequence is TGCGCCAGCAGCTTGGGAGCGGGACCAGATACGCAGTATTTT. The complete variable domain, with remaining parts taken from reference TRBV5-1 and TRBJ2-3, reads KAGVTQTPRYLIKTRGQQVTLSCSPISGHRSVSWYQQTPGQGLQFLFEYFSETQRNKGNFPGRFSGRQFSNSRSEMNVSTLELGDSALYLCASSLGAGPDTQYFGPGTRLTVL.